The T cell receptor beta chain described here comes from a study of radiotherapy plus CTLA-4 blockade in lung cancer. The repertoire was sequenced with immunoSEQ multiplex PCR; TCRdb's copy has only in-frame clones and lacks some. The repertoire holds 81,000 or so clones, with around 87% as singletons. This CDR3 is built from 14 residues. V was clipped by 4 bases and J by 2 bases, with 11 bases between them. Germline values: CDR1 SGHNT, CDR2 YYREEE (reference sequence). The receptor was isolated from a human donor with non-small cell lung cancer who had stable disease on radiotherapy plus ipilimumab. The chain combines TRBV5-4 with TRBJ2-3, with D unclear. Source: peripheral blood, taken from a patient treated with radiotherapy plus ipilimumab. The CDR3 DNA is TGTGCCAGCAGCCGAGATAGAGTCACAGATACGCAGTATTTT. Translation gives CASSRDRVTDTQYF.